This T cell receptor beta chain is from a study of CD8+CD57+ T cells in acquired aplastic anemia. Study background: Sorted CD4+ and CD8+ cells gave an average of approximately 3 ug of DNA. Whole-study findings and limits: Roughly 30 sequences, all CD8+ CDR3, were shared between patients and controls.

The CDR3 is 15 amino acids. Germline V gives CDR1 SGHVS, CDR2 FNYEAQ. Trimming pared 8 bases from V and 2 bases from J, leaving 19 bases between. The template used for profiling TCR beta VDJ and CDR3 was genomic DNA. TCRdb passed the reads through MiXCR, listing each CDR3 protein once. This table has 250,000 to 350,000 distinct CDR3 sequences, 56% appearing once. Note on this clonotype: The antigen is not known.

The chain couples TRBV7-6 to TRBJ2-7, with a possible D match to TRBD2 (5 bases). This receptor was identified in a human donor with severe aplastic anemia or a healthy control (not recorded which). The specimen sequenced was sorted CD4+, CD8+, or CD8+CD57+ T cells (not recorded which) from PBMCs. The DNA of the CDR3 is TGTGCCAGCGGCCAAGAAGGGCGACTACCCTACGAGCAGTACTTC. Protein product: CASGQEGRLPYEQYF.